The clone carrying this T cell receptor (beta chain) was found once. TCRdb's table, derived via immunoSEQ multiplex PCR, lists solely in-frame clones and lacks some. The sample shows about 74,000 clones, less than 85% of them seen only once. The data are from a study of blood T cell repertoires in COVID-19. From germline, CDR1 is KGHDR and CDR2 SFDVKD. After removal of 4 bases from V and 7 bases from J, the junction contained 7 bases not matched to a gene. The CDR3 has 16 residues. The receptor was isolated from a human donor in a cohort sampled during active COVID-19. V gene TRBV24-1 combines with J gene TRBJ2-1; TRBD1 aligns across 12 bases. The material sequenced was peripheral blood. CDR3 coding DNA: TGTGCCACCAGTGACTGGGGACAGGGGGCGTTAAATGAGCAGTTCTTC. As protein: CATSDWGQGALNEQFF.